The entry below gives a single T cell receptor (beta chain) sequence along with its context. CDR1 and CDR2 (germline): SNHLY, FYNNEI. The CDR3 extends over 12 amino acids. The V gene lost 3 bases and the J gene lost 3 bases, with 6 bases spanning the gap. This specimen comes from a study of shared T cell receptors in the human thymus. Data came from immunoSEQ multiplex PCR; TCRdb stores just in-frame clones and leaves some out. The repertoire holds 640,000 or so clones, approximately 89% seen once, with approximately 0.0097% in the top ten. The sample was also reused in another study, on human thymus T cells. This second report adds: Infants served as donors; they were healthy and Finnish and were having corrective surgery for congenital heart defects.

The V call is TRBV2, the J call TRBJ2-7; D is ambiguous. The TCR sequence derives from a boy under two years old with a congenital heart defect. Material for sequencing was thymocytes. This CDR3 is CASSDSDYEQYF. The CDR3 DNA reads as TGTGCCAGCAGTGACAGCGACTACGAGCAGTACTTC.